This TCR beta chain was sequenced for a study of glioma-infiltrating T cells after dendritic cell vaccination. Documented time point: after dendritic cell vaccination, including at tumor progression/relapse. Produced via immunoSEQ multiplex PCR; TCRdb's table is partial and in-frame only. The sample comprises 50,000 to 55,000 clones, around 89% of which are singletons, and 5.3% rests with the top ten. This specimen consisted of blood, obtained after dendritic cell vaccination. This clonotype was sampled from a human donor with glioblastoma.

The chain's CDR3 is CASSRSGTANTEAFF. The CDR3 DNA follows: TGTGCCAGCAGCCGGTCAGGTACAGCGAACACTGAAGCTTTCTTT. The chain has TRBV11-3 and TRBJ1-1, with no clear D. Trimming removed 5 bases at V and 1 base at J, with 14 bases between. This CDR3 contains 15 residues. Germline V gives CDR1 SGHNT, CDR2 YENEEA.